This T cell receptor (beta chain) was profiled in a study of post-analysis software for immune sequencing data. Study-level points and caveats: Relative to controls, patients with multiple sclerosis showed significantly lower normalized Chao1 diversity. TRBV5-6, TRBV5-1 and TRBV20-1 were among five TRBV segments more frequent in patients than controls. F measure grouped same-batch samples tightly together.

This clonotype appeared many times. No antigen is known for it. Unique molecular identifiers were built into the TCR beta cDNA libraries. A single record per CDR3 protein comes from TCRdb applying MiXCR to the PCR reads. The data show around 440,000 distinct CDR3 sequences, under 55% seen once. Per the germline V gene, CDR1 is SQVTM and CDR2 is ANQGSEA. Trimming pared 8 bases from V and 1 base from J, leaving 4 bases between. The CDR3 covers 10 residues. The rearrangement links TRBV29-1 to TRBJ2-3; D unresolved. Sequencing input: blood. The sequence was obtained from a girl aged 5-17 years with multiple sclerosis. The CDR3 sequence: CSYGTDTQYF. In DNA, the CDR3 is TGCAGCTATGGCACAGATACGCAGTATTTT.